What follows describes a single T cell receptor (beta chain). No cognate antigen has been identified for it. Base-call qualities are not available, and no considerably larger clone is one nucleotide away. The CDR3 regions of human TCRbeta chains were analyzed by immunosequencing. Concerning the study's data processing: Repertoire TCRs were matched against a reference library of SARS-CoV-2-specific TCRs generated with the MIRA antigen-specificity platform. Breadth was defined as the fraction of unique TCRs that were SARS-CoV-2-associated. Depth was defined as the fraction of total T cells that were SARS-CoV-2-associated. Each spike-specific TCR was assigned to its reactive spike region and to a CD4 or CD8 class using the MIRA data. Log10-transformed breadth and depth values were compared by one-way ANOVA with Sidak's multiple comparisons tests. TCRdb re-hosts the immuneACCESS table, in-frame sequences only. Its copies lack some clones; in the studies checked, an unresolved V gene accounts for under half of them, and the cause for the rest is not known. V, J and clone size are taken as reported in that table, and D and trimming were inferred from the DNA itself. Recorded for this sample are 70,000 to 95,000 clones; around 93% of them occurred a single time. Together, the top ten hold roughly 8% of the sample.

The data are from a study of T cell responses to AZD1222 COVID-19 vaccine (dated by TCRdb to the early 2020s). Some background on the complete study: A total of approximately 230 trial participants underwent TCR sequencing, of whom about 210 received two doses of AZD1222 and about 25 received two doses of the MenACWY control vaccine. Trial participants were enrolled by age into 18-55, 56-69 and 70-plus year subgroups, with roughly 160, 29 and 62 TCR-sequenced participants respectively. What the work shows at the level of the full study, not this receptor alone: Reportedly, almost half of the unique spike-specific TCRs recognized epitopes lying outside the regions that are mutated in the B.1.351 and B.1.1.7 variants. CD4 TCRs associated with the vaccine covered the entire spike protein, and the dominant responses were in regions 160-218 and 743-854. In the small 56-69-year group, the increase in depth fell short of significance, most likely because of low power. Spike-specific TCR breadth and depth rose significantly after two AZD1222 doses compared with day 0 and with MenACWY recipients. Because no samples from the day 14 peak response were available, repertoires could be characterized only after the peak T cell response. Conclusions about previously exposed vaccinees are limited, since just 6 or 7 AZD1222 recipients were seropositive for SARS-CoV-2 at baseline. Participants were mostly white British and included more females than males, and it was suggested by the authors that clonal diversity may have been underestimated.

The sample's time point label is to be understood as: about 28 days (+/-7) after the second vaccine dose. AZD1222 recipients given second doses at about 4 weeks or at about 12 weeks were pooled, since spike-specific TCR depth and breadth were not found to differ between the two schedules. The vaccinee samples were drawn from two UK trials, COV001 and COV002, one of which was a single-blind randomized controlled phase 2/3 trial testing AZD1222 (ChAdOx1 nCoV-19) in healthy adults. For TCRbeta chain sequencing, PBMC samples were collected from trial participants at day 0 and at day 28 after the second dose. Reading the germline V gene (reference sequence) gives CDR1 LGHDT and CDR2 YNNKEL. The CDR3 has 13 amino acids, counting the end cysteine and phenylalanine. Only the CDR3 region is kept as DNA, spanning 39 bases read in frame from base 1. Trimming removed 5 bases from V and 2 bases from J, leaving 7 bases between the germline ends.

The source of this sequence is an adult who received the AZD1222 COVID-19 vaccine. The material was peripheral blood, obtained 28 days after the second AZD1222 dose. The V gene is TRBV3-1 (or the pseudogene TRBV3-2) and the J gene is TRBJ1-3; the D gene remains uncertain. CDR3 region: CASSYTPGNTIYF. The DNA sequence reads TGTGCCAGCAGCTATACACCTGGAAACACCATATATTTT.